A single TCR beta chain is shown here with its context. The sample belongs to a study of blood T cell repertoires in COVID-19. On the study more broadly: Italy, Spain and the United States were the sources of the convalescent and acute COVID-19 samples. Nucleic acid was either cDNA or gDNA, and it came from T cells, B-cell-depleted T cells, or PBMCs.

Trimming at V came to 4 bases and at J to 4 bases, leaving 8 bases not matched to a gene. CDR3 length equals 14 residues. Per germline, CDR1 SGHDT and CDR2 YYEEEE. Authors' processing steps: Reference gene primers were amplified, and this amplification served to estimate nucleated cell counts. Sequencing was performed with immunoSEQ multiplex PCR; in TCRdb, only in-frame clones are kept and a portion is missing. V and J calls and clone size are copied from that table; D and trimming were computed from the DNA. The table records about 150,000 clones, approximately 80% of them present only once. Sequencing was performed on peripheral blood. This chain joins TRBV5-6 and TRBJ2-7; 7 bases align to TRBD1. The receptor was derived from a man in his sixties with acute or convalescent COVID-19. Written as DNA, the CDR3 is TGTGCCAGCAGCACATACAGGGGATATTACGAGCAGTACTTC. This sequence encodes CASSTYRGYYEQYF.